This T cell receptor (beta chain) was recovered during a study of T cell responses to AZD1222 COVID-19 vaccine. Clones were sequenced by immunoSEQ multiplex PCR, and TCRdb holds only the in-frame ones, with some missing. Seen here are 100,000 to 130,000 clones, 91% observed once, and the top ten hold less than 25%. The receptor was derived from an adult in good health. This specimen consisted of peripheral blood, obtained on day 0 of AZD1222 vaccination.

This CDR3 is CASSSDRAIQETQYF. The CDR3, as DNA: TGTGCCAGCAGCTCGGACCGGGCGATCCAAGAGACCCAGTACTTC. The rearrangement uses TRBV5-8 and TRBJ2-5; D ambiguous. The germline CDR1 and CDR2 sequences are SGHTS and YDEGEE. The CDR3 spans 15 residues. The germline V and J ends were trimmed by 3 bases and 1 base, with 13 bases remaining between them.